These T cell receptor beta chains were read from a single sample in a study of T cells and Merkel cell carcinoma outcomes. Only in-frame clones appear in the TCRdb table, and some are missing; sequencing was by immunoSEQ multiplex PCR. This repertoire shows a few thousand clones, 70% to 90% found once; its top ten account for 5.2%. The specimen was tumor tissue from Merkel cell carcinoma. The receptors here all came from a human donor with Merkel cell carcinoma. CDR3s include the opening cysteine and the closing phenylalanine or tryptophan. Each record gives: D gene, clone size, J gene, V gene, CDR3 protein, CDR3 DNA. D genes are given only for firm matches. Only some rows state a clone size, as once, few, many or a class for expanded clones.

TRBD1 NA TRBJ1-4 TRBV5-1 CASSSGTEEKLFF TGCGCCAGCAGCTCCGGGACAGAGGAAAAACTGTTTTTT
NA NA TRBJ2-1 TRBV7-9 CASSRFQGRSYNEQFF TGTGCCAGCAGTAGATTCCAGGGGCGATCCTACAATGAGCAGTTCTTC
NA NA TRBJ2-7 TRBV21-1 CASSKEWASNLTYRGAYEQYF TGTGCCAGCAGCAAAGAATGGGCTAGTAACCTCACTTACAGGGGCGCCTACGAGCAGTACTTC
NA NA TRBJ2-7 TRBV14 CASSASLYPYEQYF TGTGCCAGCAGTGCTAGTCTCTACCCCTACGAGCAGTACTTC
NA NA TRBJ2-5 TRBV10-2 CASSAGLVETQYF TGCGCCAGCAGTGCGGGACTGGTGGAGACCCAGTACTTC
TRBD2 NA TRBJ2-2 TRBV5-1 CASSLGPGGTGELFF TGCGCCAGCAGCTTGGGGCCGGGGGGCACCGGGGAGCTGTTTTTT
TRBD2 NA TRBJ2-7 TRBV10-3 CAISWTSETYEQYF TGTGCCATCAGTTGGACTAGCGAGACCTACGAGCAGTACTTC
NA NA TRBJ2-7 TRBV7-6 CASSFAGSYEQYF TGTGCCAGCAGCTTTGCCGGCTCCTACGAGCAGTACTTC
TRBD2 NA TRBJ2-5 TRBV30 CAWSGEGHQETQYF TGTGCCTGGAGTGGGGAGGGACACCAAGAGACCCAGTACTTC
TRBD2 once TRBJ2-3 TRBV30 CAWRAGGALTDTQYF TGTGCCTGGAGGGCGGGAGGGGCTCTCACAGATACGCAGTATTTT
TRBD1 NA TRBJ2-3 TRBV19 CASSRQDRLRGTDTQYF TGTGCCAGTAGTAGACAGGACAGGCTTAGAGGGACAGATACGCAGTATTTT
NA NA TRBJ1-1 TRBV6-4 CASSAAPGNTEAFF TGTGCCAGCAGTGCCGCCCCAGGGAACACTGAAGCTTTCTTT
NA NA TRBJ1-1 TRBV25-1 CASSTTGRDTEAFF TGTGCCAGCAGTACGACAGGACGGGACACTGAAGCTTTCTTT
NA NA TRBJ1-2 TRBV6-6 CASTRADGYTF TGTGCCAGCACTAGGGCAGATGGCTACACCTTC
NA NA TRBJ2-2 TRBV7-6 CASNRLRDTGELFF TGTGCCAGCAATCGATTGAGGGACACCGGGGAGCTGTTTTTT
NA once TRBJ2-1 TRBV9 CASSPPGGTLPGGNEQFF TGTGCCAGCAGCCCCCCCGGCGGGACTCTACCTGGGGGAAATGAGCAGTTCTTC
TRBD2 NA TRBJ2-3 TRBV5-4 CASSSVAGGGTDTQYF TGTGCCAGCAGCTCAGTAGCGGGGGGTGGCACAGATACGCAGTATTTT
NA NA TRBJ1-5 TRBV28 CASKYRASNQPQHF TGTGCCAGCAAATACAGGGCTAGCAATCAGCCCCAGCATTTT